One sample yielded the 21 T cell receptor beta chains listed below, sequenced in a study of blood T cell repertoires in COVID-19. Generated by immunoSEQ multiplex PCR, the TCRdb table keeps only in-frame clones and is missing some. The top ten hold over 3.5% of the sample, which has 360,000 or so clones, roughly nine tenths seen once. What was sequenced was peripheral blood. Receptors were obtained from a woman aged 60-70 years with COVID-19, enrolled during active disease.

The chain has TRBV28 and TRBJ2-3; tentative D call: TRBD1 (6 bases). The germline CDR1 and CDR2 sequences are MDHEN and SYDVKM. With 5 bases removed from V and 2 bases from J, the gap between germline ends came to 17 bases. This CDR3 comprises 16 residues. CDR3 in amino acids: CASSQPTGLVTDTQYF. The CDR3 nucleotides read TGTGCCAGCAGTCAACCGACAGGCTTAGTCACAGATACGCAGTATTTT.

The chain joins TRBV28 to TRBJ2-1; tentative D call: TRBD2 (6 bases). V was pared by 3 bases and J by 6 bases, with 9 bases between. The CDR3 is 13 residues long. The germline V gene has CDR1 MDHEN and CDR2 SYDVKM. In nucleotides, the CDR3 is TGTGCCAGCAGTTTTGCGGGGTTCAATGAGCAGTTCTTC. Protein sequence: CASSFAGFNEQFF.

The chain employs TRBV5-1 and TRBJ1-2, with TRBD1 matching over 7 bases. J lost 8 bases, V lost 4 bases, and 8 bases had no gene match. This CDR3 has 13 residues. CDR1 SGHRS and CDR2 YFSETQ come from the germline V gene. DNA of the CDR3: TGCGCCAGCAGCCCTGACAGGGTGTGGGGCTACACCTTC. This translates into CASSPDRVWGYTF.

Only one count was recorded for this clone. The V gene is TRBV7-2, the J gene TRBJ1-6, with D possibly matching TRBD1 (6 bases). CDR3 length: 17 residues. V was clipped by 4 bases and J by 5 bases, with 18 bases between them. Germline V lookup: CDR1 SGHTA, CDR2 FQGNSA. The CDR3 loop reads CASSSPWGPLDNSPLHF. For the CDR3, the DNA is TGTGCCAGCAGCTCCCCGTGGGGGCCCCTTGATAATTCACCCCTCCACTTT.

This clone was found once. The gene calls are TRBV5-5 and TRBJ2-3, with TRBD2 matching over 8 bases. The CDR3 loop spans 16 amino acids. The germline V gene has CDR1 SGHKS and CDR2 YYEKEE (reference sequence). The V gene end was trimmed by 4 bases and the J gene end by 4 bases; junction bases not matched to a gene: 11. CDR3 amino acids: CASSGVGGANSDTQYF. The CDR3 DNA reads TGTGCCAGCAGCGGGGTCGGGGGGGCTAACTCAGATACGCAGTATTTT.

The CDR3 sequence is CASSPRLGLASDTQYF. CDR3 nucleotide sequence: TGTGCCAGCAGCCCCCGCTTGGGACTAGCATCCGATACGCAGTATTTT. The gene calls are TRBV27 and TRBJ2-3, with 9 nucleotides matching TRBD2. V shed 6 bases, J shed 6 bases, and the junction held 13 bases outside the gene matches. The CDR3 covers 16 residues. Per the germline V gene, CDR1 is MNHEY and CDR2 is SMNVEV (reference sequence).

The J gene is TRBJ1-4, the V gene TRBV9, with 8 bases that match TRBD1. CDR1 and CDR2 from the germline V gene are SGDLS and YYNGEE. V trimming: 4 bases; J trimming: 7 bases; junction bases outside the gene matches: 9. This CDR3 comprises 15 residues. CDR3 in DNA: TGTGCCAGCAGCCCAGGTGGGACAGGAGGTGAAAAACTGTTTTTT. Translated: CASSPGGTGGEKLFF. The full variable domain, its missing parts supplied by reference TRBV9 and TRBJ1-4, is DSGVTQTPKHLITATGQRVTLRCSPRSGDLSVYWYQQSLDQGLQFLIQYYNGEERAKGNILERFSAQQFPDLHSELNLSSLELGDSALYFCASSPGGTGGEKLFFGSGTQLSVL.

This clone was recorded only once. The genes are TRBV6-6 and TRBJ2-7; tentatively, D is TRBD2 (6 bases). Trimming stripped 6 bases from V and 5 bases from J, with 11 bases between. The length of the CDR3 is 12 residues. CDR1 MNHNY and CDR2 SVGAGI come from the germline V gene (reference sequence). Written as DNA, the CDR3 is TGTGCCAGCAGGGGACTCCTCGACGAGCAGTACTTC. Amino acids: CASRGLLDEQYF.

This sequence joins TRBV6-5 and TRBJ1-1, with D unclear. Germline assignment: CDR1 MNHEY and CDR2 SVGAGI. CDR3 length: 15 residues. The V end was cut by 7 bases, the J end by 5 bases, with 20 bases between. In DNA, the CDR3 is TGTGCCAGCACTCCAAGCGGCCTGGTGGGAACTGAAGCTTTCTTT. Translated: CASTPSGLVGTEAFF.

The J gene is TRBJ1-2, the V gene TRBV27, with D perhaps matching TRBD1 (5 bases). Trimming stripped 1 base from V and 8 bases from J, with 11 bases between. The CDR3 is made up of 13 amino acids. Germline CDR1 MNHEY, CDR2 SMNVEV (reference sequence). The CDR3 nucleotides are TGTGCCAGCAGTTTATGGCAGGGCGGCGGCTACACCTTC. Its translation: CASSLWQGGGYTF.

This clone has more than one count but fewer than ten. The CDR3: CASSELDRGQIYGYTF. In DNA form, the CDR3 reads TGTGCCAGCAGCGAACTGGACAGGGGACAAATCTATGGCTACACCTTC. This chain connects TRBV7-3 to TRBJ1-2; the match to TRBD1 covers 9 bases. This CDR3 comprises 16 residues. Losses at the gene ends were 5 bases for V and 4 bases for J; bases not matched to a gene: 11. CDR1 SGHTA and CDR2 FQGTGA come from the germline V gene. The full variable domain, in which reference TRBV7-3 and TRBJ1-2 provide the parts outside the CDR3, is GAGVSQTPSNKVTEKGKYVELRCDPISGHTALYWYRQSLGQGPEFLIYFQGTGAADDSGLPNDRFFAVRPEGSVSTLKIQRTERGDSAVYLCASSELDRGQIYGYTFGSGTRLTVV.

The chain recombines TRBV7-8 with TRBJ1-1; TRBD1 might be the D (6 bases). The CDR3 consists of 13 residues. Between the trimmed V and J ends, which lost 3 bases and 6 bases, there was a span of 11 bases. Per the germline V gene, CDR1 is SGHVS and CDR2 is FQNEAQ. The CDR3 reads CASSFAGAPEAFF. CDR3 DNA: TGTGCCAGCAGCTTTGCGGGGGCACCTGAAGCTTTCTTT.

This chain uses TRBV4-1 with TRBJ2-7; 7 bases map to TRBD2. The CDR3 loop spans 14 amino acids. V gave up 1 base and J gave up 3 bases; unmatched junction bases: 3. CDR1 is MGHRA and CDR2 is YSYEKL in the germline V gene. The CDR3 loop reads CASSQGASGYEQYF. The CDR3 nucleotides read TGCGCCAGCAGCCAAGGGGCTAGCGGCTACGAGCAGTACTTC.

V is TRBV28 and J is TRBJ1-1; 7 bases are shared with TRBD1. The CDR3 consists of 13 residues. V lost 8 bases and J lost 4; bases outside the gene matches: 7. The germline V gene has CDR1 MDHEN and CDR2 SYDVKM. CDR3 residues: CASLTGVGTEAFF. CDR3 DNA: TGTGCCAGCCTCACAGGGGTGGGCACTGAAGCTTTCTTT.

The V call is TRBV7-6, the J call TRBJ1-3, with 7 bases aligning to TRBD1. The V and J ends lost 6 bases and 0 bases, in that order; junction bases with no gene match: 11. CDR1 and CDR2 (germline): SGHVS, FNYEAQ. This CDR3 has 17 residues. CDR3 protein: CASSHGTEKNSGNTIYF. The CDR3 DNA follows: TGTGCCAGCAGTCACGGGACAGAAAAGAACTCTGGAAACACCATATATTTT.

The chain is built from TRBV10-3 and TRBJ1-6; D gene ambiguous. Trimming removed 6 bases from V and 4 bases from J, with 10 bases in between. The CDR3 spans 14 residues. Per germline, CDR1 ENHRY and CDR2 SYGVKD. The CDR3 DNA sequence: TGTGCCATCAGCTCACAAGATTATAATTCACCCCTCCACTTT. Protein sequence: CAISSQDYNSPLHF.

The chain links TRBV2 to TRBJ2-5; D is possibly TRBD1 (6 bases). Germline V gene lookup returns CDR1 SNHLY and CDR2 FYNNEI. This CDR3 has 15 residues. V lost 6 bases, J lost 4 bases, and 18 bases lay in between. The CDR3 is CASSAQLRGPETQYF. As DNA, the CDR3 is TGTGCCAGCAGCGCCCAACTCAGGGGCCCAGAGACCCAGTACTTC. The full variable domain, with the rest looked up from reference TRBV2 and TRBJ2-5, is EPEVTQTPSHQVTQMGQEVILRCVPISNHLYFYWYRQILGQKVEFLVSFYNNEISEKSEIFDDQFSVERPDGSNFTLKIRSTKLEDSAMYFCASSAQLRGPETQYFGPGTRLLVL.

This chain joins TRBV24-1 and TRBJ2-1, with 9 bases aligning to TRBD1. Germline loops: CDR1 KGHDR, CDR2 SFDVKD. Unmatched junction bases numbered 12, after V lost 6 bases and J lost 10 bases. This CDR3 is built from 15 residues. This chain's CDR3 is CATSKRDRATGEQFF. CDR3 DNA: TGTGCCACCAGTAAACGGGACAGGGCTACGGGAGAGCAGTTCTTC.

V usage is TRBV14 and J usage is TRBJ2-5; D may be TRBD2 (7 bases). The germline gives CDR1 SGHDN, CDR2 FVKESK. The CDR3 covers 14 residues. Between the trimmed V and J ends, which lost 3 bases and 7 bases, there was a span of 15 bases. In nucleotides, the CDR3 is TGTGCCAGCAGCCAGCTCGCGGGGGCTGGGACCCAGTACTTC. Protein: CASSQLAGAGTQYF.

V and J are TRBV3-1 (or the pseudogene TRBV3-2) and TRBJ2-7; TRBD1 might be the D (6 bases). The CDR3 consists of 13 residues. Germline lookup yields CDR1 LGHDT and CDR2 YNNKEL (reference sequence). V was pared by 0 bases and J by 8 bases, with 11 bases between. This chain's CDR3 is CASSQDVRDKQYF. CDR3 DNA: TGTGCCAGCAGCCAAGACGTACGGGACAAGCAGTACTTC.

The V and J genes are TRBV2 and TRBJ1-1, with TRBD1 matching over 11 bases. The CDR3 runs 14 residues. V trimming: 6 bases; J trimming: 11 bases; junction bases outside the gene matches: 11. Germline CDR1 is SNHLY and CDR2 is FYNNEI. In DNA, the CDR3 is TGTGCCAGCAGGACCCGCGGACAGGGGGCTTCGGCTTTCTTT. Amino acid sequence: CASRTRGQGASAFF.